The 22 T cell receptor beta chains below were found in one sample sequenced in a study of graft-versus-host responses after intestinal transplantation. Libraries were prepared by immunoSEQ multiplex PCR; TCRdb keeps only in-frame clonotypes and omits some of them. The sample records about 130,000 clones, around nine tenths being singletons. These TCRs' antigens remain unknown. This specimen was unstimulated CD4+ T cells sorted from spleen or lymph node cells, taken before intestinal transplant. The receptors shown here come from a human donor who received an intestinal transplant.

V gene TRBV9 combines with J gene TRBJ1-5; 7 bases agree with TRBD1. The CDR3 spans 14 residues. V trimming: 1 base; J trimming: 6 bases; junction bases outside the gene matches: 4. CDR1 is SGDLS and CDR2 is YYNGEE in the germline V gene. The CDR3 DNA is TGTGCCAGCAGCGTAACAGGGGAAGGTCAGCCCCAGCATTTT. Its translation is CASSVTGEGQPQHF.

Only a few counts were recorded for this clone. The rearrangement links TRBV11-3 to TRBJ2-7; possibly TRBD2 for D (5 bases). Between the trimmed V and J ends, which lost 2 bases and 7 bases, there was a span of 12 bases. CDR1 SGHNT and CDR2 YENEEA come from the germline V gene. CDR3 length equals 13 residues. The CDR3 region is CASSLISGGEQYF. In DNA form, the CDR3 reads TGTGCCAGCAGCTTAATATCAGGAGGTGAGCAGTACTTC.

The rearrangement links TRBV30 to TRBJ1-6; possibly TRBD1 for D (5 bases). The CDR3 length is 17 residues. CDR1 GTSNPN and CDR2 SVGIG come from the germline V gene (reference sequence). V lost 1 base and J lost 6, with 19 bases in between. The CDR3 DNA sequence: TGTGCCTGGAGTGCCGACCGGGACGGATTCTCTAATTCACCCCTCCACTTT. Amino acids: CAWSADRDGFSNSPLHF.

Notes on this clone: At one of its ends the junction is not consistent with the germline gene, which may arise from a read error. The chain links TRBV19 to TRBJ1-1; TRBD1 matches at 7 bases. The germline gives CDR1 LNHDA, CDR2 SQIVND (reference sequence). This CDR3 is 16 amino acids long. The CDR3 DNA is TGTGCCAGTAGTACCCCTCCGGACAGGAGGAACACTGAAACTTTCTTT. Its protein product is CASSTPPDRRNTETFF. The complete variable domain, with remaining parts taken from reference TRBV19 and TRBJ1-1, reads DGGITQSPKYLFRKEGQNVTLSCEQNLNHDAMYWYRQDPGQGLRLIYYSQIVNDFQKGDIAEGYSVSREKKESFPLTVTSAQKNPTAFYLCASSTPPDRRNTETFFGQGTRLTVV.

The V gene is TRBV5-1, the J gene TRBJ1-4; 9 bases match TRBD1. After removal of 4 bases from V and 7 bases from J, the junction contained 5 bases not matched to a gene. CDR3 length: 14 residues. The germline V gene encodes CDR1 SGHRS and CDR2 YFSETQ. The CDR3 region is CASSLQGAGEKLFF. The CDR3 region has the DNA TGCGCCAGCAGCCTACAGGGGGCTGGTGAAAAACTGTTTTTT.

V usage is TRBV29-1 and J usage is TRBJ2-7; TRBD1 aligns across 9 bases. Germline V CDR1 and CDR2: SQVTM, ANQGSEA. The CDR3 extends over 11 amino acids. V dropped 6 bases and J dropped 9; count of bases not matched to a gene: 6. The CDR3, as DNA: TGCAGCGTGGGGACAGGGTATGGGCAGTACTTC. Residues: CSVGTGYGQYF.

V and J are TRBV5-1 and TRBJ1-1, with D perhaps matching TRBD1 (6 bases). The CDR3 covers 12 residues. V was cut by 7 bases and J by 7 bases, with 14 bases left in between. The germline gives CDR1 SGHRS, CDR2 YFSETQ. CDR3 amino acids: CASRGGIFEAFF. The CDR3 nucleotides read TGCGCCAGCCGAGGGGGAATCTTTGAAGCTTTCTTT.

This chain joins TRBV7-3 and TRBJ2-3, with D maybe TRBD1 (6 bases). The CDR3 runs 13 residues. The germline V gene has CDR1 SGHTA and CDR2 FQGTGA. The V end lost 5 bases, the J end lost 2 bases, and 8 bases lay between the germline ends. The CDR3 nucleotides read TGTGCCAGCAGCGGGGGCACCACAGATACGCAGTATTTT. It is translated as CASSGGTTDTQYF.

The chain employs TRBV18 and TRBJ1-1; D call uncertain. This CDR3 has 16 amino acids. Germline values: CDR1 KGHSH, CDR2 LQKENI. V shed 3 bases and J shed 4 bases, with 18 bases lying between them. The CDR3 sequence: CASSPYIGEATTEAFF. The CDR3 nucleotides are TGTGCCAGCTCACCCTATATCGGGGAAGCGACCACTGAAGCTTTCTTT.

The chain combines TRBV11-1 with TRBJ2-7, with D maybe TRBD2 (6 bases). This CDR3 contains 15 residues. From germline, CDR1 is SGHAT and CDR2 FQDESV (reference sequence). V was shortened by 5 bases and J by 0 bases, with 14 bases between the two germline ends. The CDR3 protein is CASSQDGGLSYEQYF. The CDR3 region has the DNA TGTGCCAGCAGCCAGGACGGGGGACTCTCCTACGAGCAGTACTTC.

This clone has more than one count but fewer than ten. J is TRBJ1-3 and V is TRBV7-2, with 7 bases matching TRBD1. CDR1 is SGHTA and CDR2 is FQGNSA in the germline V gene. The CDR3 is made up of 17 amino acids. V shed 7 bases and J 0 bases; nucleotides not matched to a gene: 12. CDR3 in DNA: TGTGCCAGCATCCACCTTCGGGGACAGATCTCTGGAAACACCATATATTTT. This sequence encodes CASIHLRGQISGNTIYF.

This rearrangement joins TRBV2 to TRBJ1-2, with D hard to call. Trimming took 2 bases from V and 3 from J, leaving 7 bases between them. The germline V gene has CDR1 SNHLY and CDR2 FYNNEI. This CDR3 has 13 amino acids. The CDR3 is CASSERWDYGYTF. CDR3 coding DNA: TGTGCCAGCAGTGAAAGATGGGACTATGGCTACACCTTC. Full variable domain (rest looked up from reference TRBV2 and TRBJ1-2): EPEVTQTPSHQVTQMGQEVILRCVPISNHLYFYWYRQILGQKVEFLVSFYNNEISEKSEIFDDQFSVERPDGSNFTLKIRSTKLEDSAMYFCASSERWDYGYTFGSGTRLTVV.

J is TRBJ1-1 and V is TRBV30; perhaps TRBD1 as D (5 bases). CDR1 is GTSNPN, CDR2 SVGIG, per germline (reference sequence). V lost 0 bases and J lost 7, with 12 bases in between. This CDR3 has 13 amino acids. CDR3 in DNA: TGTGCCTGGAGTGTAACGAGGCAGGGTGAAGCTTTCTTT. It yields the protein CAWSVTRQGEAFF.

The gene calls are TRBV7-6 and TRBJ2-1; 9 bases agree with TRBD1. This CDR3 has 16 amino acids. Per germline, CDR1 SGHVS and CDR2 FNYEAQ. V lost 3 bases, J lost 2 bases, and 5 bases stayed unmatched. CDR3: CASSLGGQGTYNEQFF. The CDR3 DNA follows: TGTGCCAGCAGCTTGGGCGGACAGGGGACCTACAATGAGCAGTTCTTC.

This chain joins TRBV11-3 and TRBJ2-5; 12 bases match TRBD2. The CDR3 is 18 residues long. The J segment lost 4 bases and the V segment lost 4 bases, leaving 13 bases of the junction unmatched. Germline CDR1 SGHNT, CDR2 YENEEA. CDR3: CASSSPYTSGGPPETQYF. As DNA, the CDR3 is TGTGCCAGCAGCTCCCCTTACACTAGCGGGGGGCCCCCAGAGACCCAGTACTTC.

V is TRBV14 and J is TRBJ2-1; 10 bases map to TRBD1. The germline V gene encodes CDR1 SGHDN and CDR2 FVKESK. The ends lost 0 bases at V and 4 bases at J; junction bases unmatched: 6. The CDR3 loop spans 17 amino acids. The CDR3 reads CASSQDETGGWYNEQFF. Here the CDR3 DNA reads TGTGCCAGCAGCCAAGATGAGACAGGGGGCTGGTACAATGAGCAGTTCTTC.

V usage is TRBV6-5 and J usage is TRBJ1-1; 7 bases match TRBD1. Germline V gene lookup returns CDR1 MNHEY and CDR2 SVGAGI. The CDR3 sequence is 14 residues long. The trim removed 6 bases at V and 4 bases at J, leaving 8 bases unmatched. The CDR3 DNA reads TGTGCCAGCAGCCCCTACAGGGGCTTCACTGAAGCTTTCTTT. Encoded protein: CASSPYRGFTEAFF.

J is TRBJ2-3 and V is TRBV18; 8 nucleotides agree with TRBD2. CDR1 is KGHSH, CDR2 LQKENI, per germline. V was clipped by 6 bases and J by 7 bases; unmatched bases: 6. This CDR3 has 13 amino acids. The DNA of the CDR3 is TGTGCCAGCTCTCCGGGGGGGATGAATACGCAGTATTTT. Translation gives CASSPGGMNTQYF.

The chain is built from TRBV2 and TRBJ1-3, with D tentatively TRBD1 (5 bases). The CDR3 spans 15 residues. Trimming stripped 7 bases from V and 1 base from J, with 14 bases between. Germline assignment: CDR1 SNHLY and CDR2 FYNNEI. The chain's CDR3 is CASNPGLISGNTIYF. For the CDR3, the DNA is TGTGCCAGCAACCCGGGACTGATATCTGGAAACACCATATATTTT.

V is TRBV6-6 and J is TRBJ2-5; D unresolved. Germline-derived CDR1 and CDR2 are MNHNY and SVGAGI (reference sequence). Trimming stripped 1 base from V and 3 bases from J, with 6 bases between. The CDR3 runs to 13 residues. In DNA form, the CDR3 reads TGTGCCAGCAGTTACTTTTCGGAAGAGACCCAGTACTTC. This gives the protein CASSYFSEETQYF.

The chain couples TRBV25-1 to TRBJ2-1; TRBD2 aligns across 8 bases. CDR1 and CDR2 (germline): MGHDK, SYGVNS. The CDR3 consists of 15 residues. The J segment lost 7 bases and the V segment lost 3 bases, leaving 8 bases of the junction unmatched. Written as DNA, the CDR3 is TGTGCCAGCAGTGAGTTACAGTTAGCGGGGAATGAGCAGTTCTTC. It translates to CASSELQLAGNEQFF. Drawing the rest from reference TRBV25-1 and TRBJ2-1, the complete variable domain is EADIYQTPRYLVIGTGKKITLECSQTMGHDKMYWYQQDPGMELHLIHYSYGVNSTEKGDLSSESTVSRIRTEHFPLTLESARPSHTSQYLCASSELQLAGNEQFFGPGTRLTVL.

The V call is TRBV11-3, the J call TRBJ1-1; a weak D match, TRBD1 (6 bases). Germline values: CDR1 SGHNT, CDR2 YENEEA. The V and J ends lost 5 bases and 1 base respectively, with 8 bases between them. The CDR3 consists of 13 residues. Here the CDR3 DNA reads TGTGCCAGCAGCCTACAGGGGAACACTGAAGCTTTCTTT. This encodes CASSLQGNTEAFF.